This TCR beta chain was obtained from a study of shared clonotypes between healthy human individuals. Germline V gene data show CDR1 as SGDLS and CDR2 as YYNGEE. J gave up 2 bases and V 3 bases, and 17 bases lay outside the gene matches. This CDR3 contains 19 residues. Subsets obtained from CD4+ cells comprised CD45RA+ naive and CD45RA-negative memory cells. Findings and caveats of the study: Relative to clonotypes present in all four donors, those not shared had lower generation probabilities.

Remarks on this clone: Its cognate antigen is unknown.

Using immunoSEQ multiplex PCR, the repertoire was profiled, and TCRdb retains in-frame clones only, with some absent. Seen here are a few million clones, approximately 93% observed once, and the top ten hold approximately 0.4%. This chain connects TRBV9 to TRBJ2-1; 7 bases are shared with TRBD1. This TCR was sampled from a young man in good health. Some clones in this sample may be carry-over from other donors' samples. Sequenced: naive CD4+ T cells from PBMCs. Subset reported: CD45RA+ positively selected. The chain's CDR3 is CASSGPTGFRGRAYNEQFF. CDR3 sequence (DNA): TGTGCCAGCAGCGGACCCACAGGCTTCAGGGGGAGAGCCTACAATGAGCAGTTCTTC.